Reported below is one TCR beta chain. Authors' processing steps: From reference gene primer amplification, estimates of nucleated cell counts were derived. Profiled with immunoSEQ multiplex PCR; TCRdb holds only in-frame clones, not every one. Clone size and the V and J calls come from that table; the DNA yielded D and trimming. The top ten clones hold roughly 3.7% of a sample with roughly 120,000 clones, roughly 90% of them seen once. CDR3 length: 14 amino acids. V was clipped by 2 bases and J by 2 bases, with 13 bases between them. CDR1 SQVTM and CDR2 ANQGSEA come from the germline V gene. The sample comes from a study of blood T cell repertoires in COVID-19. Study-wide background: The United States, Italy and Spain provided the acute and convalescent COVID-19 samples.

Material: peripheral blood. The TCR sequence derives from a man aged 50 to 60 with active COVID-19. This sequence joins TRBV29-1 and TRBJ2-7; TRBD2 might be the D (6 bases). This chain's CDR3 is CSVERREDPYEQYV. In nucleotides, the CDR3 is TGCAGCGTTGAAAGGCGGGAAGATCCCTACGAGCAGTACGTC.